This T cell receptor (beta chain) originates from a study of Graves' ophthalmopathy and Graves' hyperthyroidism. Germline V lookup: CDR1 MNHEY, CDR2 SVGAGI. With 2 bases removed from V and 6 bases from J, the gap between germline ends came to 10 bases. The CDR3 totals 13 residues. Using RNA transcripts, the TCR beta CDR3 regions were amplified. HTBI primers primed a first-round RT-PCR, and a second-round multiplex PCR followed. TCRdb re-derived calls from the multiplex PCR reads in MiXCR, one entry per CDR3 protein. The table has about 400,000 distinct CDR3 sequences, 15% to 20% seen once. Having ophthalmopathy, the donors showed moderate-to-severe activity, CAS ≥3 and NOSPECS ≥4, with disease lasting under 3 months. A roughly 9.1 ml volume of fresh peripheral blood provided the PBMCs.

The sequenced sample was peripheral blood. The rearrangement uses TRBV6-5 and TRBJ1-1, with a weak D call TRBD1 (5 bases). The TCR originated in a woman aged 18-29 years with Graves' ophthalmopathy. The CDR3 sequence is CASSYVQVAEAFF. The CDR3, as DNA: TGTGCCAGCAGTTACGTACAGGTGGCTGAAGCTTTCTTT.